This note documents a single T cell receptor (beta chain) sequence. Its antigen remains unidentified. The sample has other DNA sequences that encode this CDR3 too. This entry comes from a study of cytomegalovirus exposure and HLA in healthy donors. Turning to the study itself: Early release data held about 85 million unique TCRs from HLA-typed donors.

Whole-study findings and limits: Presence/absence analyses assumed roughly uniform sequencing depth across donors. As a later analysis showed, several of the most significant clusters appeared to be linked to common viral pathogens.

The V gene end was trimmed by 2 bases and the J gene end by 0 bases; junction bases not matched to a gene: 0. Germline values: CDR1 SNHLY, CDR2 FYNNEI. CDR3 length equals 15 residues. The primer mix had 60 Vbeta and 13 Jbeta primers. Produced via immunoSEQ multiplex PCR; TCRdb's table is partial and in-frame only. The sample holds 150,000 to 200,000 clones; roughly 80% are singletons and the top ten take more than 0.4%. Sequences were obtained from PBMCs. This sequence joins TRBV2 and TRBJ2-1, with TRBD2 matching 8 bases. This TCR was recovered from a woman in her forties or fifties in good health and CMV-seronegative. The CDR3 protein is CASSESGGSYNEQFF. Written as DNA, the CDR3 is TGTGCCAGCAGTGAAAGCGGGGGCTCCTACAATGAGCAGTTCTTC.